Shown below are 16 T cell receptor beta chains from a single sample sequenced in a study of Ad26.COV2.S vaccination and SARS-CoV-2 variants. Profiling relied on immunoSEQ multiplex PCR, and the TCRdb table lists in-frame clones only, not all of them. The data hold fewer than 500,000 clones, with approximately 89% observed a single time. Treatment: around 19 received Ad26.COV2.S at low or high dose, single or two shots; roughly five received placebo; per-sample allocation not given. Vaccine and placebo recipients were sampled on day 63 after the first injection. The specimen comprised peripheral blood, sampled in a trial of Ad26.COV2.S vaccine versus placebo. The receptors here all came from a person between 18 and 65 years old who received the Ad26.COV2.S COVID-19 vaccine or a placebo.

This clone was seen a few times. The rearrangement links TRBV19 to TRBJ2-1, with 11 positions matching TRBD2. V lost 3 bases to trimming and J lost 8 bases; unmatched junction nucleotides: 6. Germline assignment: CDR1 LNHDA and CDR2 SQIVND (reference sequence). The CDR3 is 15 residues long. This CDR3 is CASSMGLAGGDEQFF. CDR3 nucleotide sequence: TGTGCCAGTAGTATGGGGCTAGCGGGGGGCGATGAGCAGTTCTTC.

This chain connects TRBV4-3 to TRBJ1-6; D is ambiguous. The CDR3 contains 18 residues. Trimming took 0 bases from V and 7 from J, leaving 19 bases between them. Germline V gives CDR1 LGHNA, CDR2 YSLEER. The CDR3 loop is CASSQEVIRAELNSPLHF. The CDR3 DNA is TGCGCCAGCAGCCAAGAGGTTATAAGGGCAGAGCTAAATTCACCCCTCCACTTT.

J is TRBJ2-1 and V is TRBV3-1 (or the pseudogene TRBV3-2); no clear D. Trimming stripped 4 bases from V and 7 bases from J, with 14 bases between. The CDR3 is 14 residues long. CDR1 is LGHDT and CDR2 is YNNKEL in the germline V gene (reference sequence). The CDR3 DNA reads as TGTGCCAGCAGCCCCCTCGGATGGGCGAATGAGCAGTTCTTC. Amino acids: CASSPLGWANEQFF.

This chain uses TRBV15 with TRBJ1-2, with D possibly matching TRBD1 (6 bases). V was trimmed by 2 bases and J by 2 bases, leaving 9 bases between them. Germline loops: CDR1 LNHNV, CDR2 YYDKDF (reference sequence). The CDR3 covers 14 residues. The CDR3 sequence: CATSRFTGNYGYTF. The CDR3 DNA follows: TGTGCCACCAGCAGATTCACAGGGAACTATGGCTACACCTTC. Based on the CDR3 plus reference TRBV15 and TRBJ1-2, the full variable domain is DAMVIQNPRYQVTQFGKPVTLSCSQTLNHNVMYWYQQKSSQAPKLLFHYYDKDFNNEADTPDNFQSRRPNTSFCFLDIRSPGLGDTAMYLCATSRFTGNYGYTFGSGTRLTVV.

The chain employs TRBV4-1 and TRBJ1-1, with D perhaps TRBD1 (6 bases). Germline V gene lookup returns CDR1 MGHRA and CDR2 YSYEKL. CDR3 size: 15 residues. V was trimmed by 0 bases and J by 4 bases, leaving 12 bases between them. Written as DNA, the CDR3 is TGCGCCAGCAGCCAAGATACAGGGAAAGGCACTGAAGCTTTCTTT. Its translation: CASSQDTGKGTEAFF.

The chain has TRBV4-3 and TRBJ1-2; D gene uncertain. This CDR3 spans 14 amino acids. Germline loops: CDR1 LGHNA, CDR2 YSLEER. V lost 3 bases to trimming and J lost 4 bases, with 12 bases between them. The CDR3 DNA is TGCGCCAGCAGCCACGGGCCGGGTACCTATGGCTACACCTTC. Its translation: CASSHGPGTYGYTF.

In this sample, this clone turned up once. The chain recombines TRBV2 with TRBJ2-2; tentative D call: TRBD1 (7 bases). V shed 5 bases and J shed 3 bases, with 16 bases lying between them. Germline CDR1 reads SNHLY; CDR2 reads FYNNEI. The CDR3 contains 16 residues. The DNA of the CDR3 is TGTGCCAGCAGTCTATGGACAGGAGGGGACACCGGGGAGCTGTTTTTT. As protein: CASSLWTGGDTGELFF.

The rearrangement joins TRBV5-4 to TRBJ1-2; the D gene is possibly TRBD1 (6 bases). The CDR3 is 15 amino acids. Germline V CDR1 and CDR2: SGHNT, YYREEE (reference sequence). The V end was cut by 5 bases, the J end by 4 bases, with 18 bases between. This CDR3 reads CASRAQGVVLYGYTF. CDR3 bases: TGTGCCAGCAGGGCACAGGGTGTGGTCCTCTATGGCTACACCTTC.

The chain links TRBV7-8 to TRBJ2-7; TRBD1 matches 8 bases. Trimming took 3 bases from V and 2 from J; bases not matched to a gene: 15. CDR1 SGHVS and CDR2 FQNEAQ come from the germline V gene. CDR3 size: 18 residues. The DNA for the CDR3 is TGTGCCAGCAGCTTCCCTACCAGGGGGCTGGCTATCACCTACGAGCAGTACTTC. Protein product: CASSFPTRGLAITYEQYF.

The chain recombines TRBV4-3 with TRBJ1-3; D gene ambiguous. Trimming shortened V by 0 bases and J by 0 bases, and 6 bases separated the two germline ends. There are 15 residues in the CDR3. Germline V CDR1 and CDR2: LGHNA, YSLEER. CDR3 protein: CASSQDGVSGNTIYF. The CDR3 region has the DNA TGCGCCAGCAGCCAAGACGGCGTCTCTGGAAACACCATATATTTT.

V gene TRBV7-3 combines with J gene TRBJ2-2; D ambiguous. V dropped 4 bases and J dropped 4 bases, with 10 bases sitting between them. The CDR3 extends over 14 amino acids. Germline CDR1 SGHTA, CDR2 FQGTGA. CDR3 residues: CASSSRSPTGELFF. Here the CDR3 DNA reads TGTGCCAGCAGCTCCAGGTCCCCCACCGGGGAGCTGTTTTTT.

The J gene is TRBJ2-7, the V gene TRBV3-1 (or the pseudogene TRBV3-2); D might be TRBD1 (7 bases). Germline assignment: CDR1 LGHDT and CDR2 YNNKEL (reference sequence). The length of the CDR3 is 13 residues. V was trimmed by 4 bases and J by 5 bases, leaving 12 bases between them. The CDR3 nucleotides are TGTGCCAGCAGCCGCGGGACAGTCCACGAGCAGTACTTC. Its translation: CASSRGTVHEQYF.

This clone was counted a single time. The genes are TRBV9 and TRBJ2-3; TRBD2 is a possible D gene (6 bases). This CDR3 is 14 amino acids long. With 2 bases removed from V and 6 bases from J, the gap between germline ends came to 13 bases. CDR1 and CDR2 (germline): SGDLS, YYNGEE. The CDR3 bases are TGTGCCAGCAGCGTGGGGAGGTCTGGGGATACGCAGTATTTT. Its protein product is CASSVGRSGDTQYF.

The chain joins TRBV7-9 to TRBJ1-2; D is perhaps TRBD1 (5 bases). V lost 5 bases to trimming and J lost 1 base, with 17 bases between them. This CDR3 region has 16 residues. CDR1 is SEHNR and CDR2 is FQNEAQ in the germline V gene (reference sequence). The CDR3 sequence: CASSPPPGVHNYGYTF. CDR3 in DNA: TGTGCCAGCAGCCCCCCTCCGGGGGTTCATAACTATGGCTACACCTTC. Using reference TRBV7-9 and TRBJ1-2 for the parts outside the CDR3, the full variable domain is DTGVSQNPRHKITKRGQNVTFRCDPISEHNRLYWYRQTLGQGPEFLTYFQNEAQLEKSRLLSDRFSAERPKGSFSTLEIQRTEQGDSAMYLCASSPPPGVHNYGYTFGSGTRLTVV.

The chain uses TRBV30 and TRBJ1-2; D possibly corresponds to TRBD1 (6 bases). Per germline, CDR1 GTSNPN and CDR2 SVGIG (reference sequence). The CDR3 runs 11 residues. CDR3 protein: CARNRADGYTF. The CDR3 DNA follows: TGTGCTCGTAACAGGGCTGATGGCTACACCTTC.

This clone was recorded once. This chain connects TRBV7-2 to TRBJ1-1; D gene unclear. The V and J ends lost 3 bases and 2 bases respectively, with 7 bases between them. This CDR3 contains 13 residues. Germline-derived CDR1 and CDR2 are SGHTA and FQGNSA. CDR3 DNA sequence: TGTGCCAGCAGCTTCGACACAAACACTGAAGCTTTCTTT. It encodes CASSFDTNTEAFF.